This note documents a single T cell receptor (beta chain) sequence. This receptor's antigen is unknown. The record has no base qualities; no much larger clone is one base away. This specimen belongs to a study of chemoradiotherapy in HPV16-positive cancers (dated by TCRdb to between 2021 and 2024). Regarding the complete study: Candidate HPV-specific T-cell clones and common TCR motifs were defined by functional T-cell assays performed on cells from two HPV16-positive patients. The study set out to ask whether T-cell immunity against the HPV oncoproteins E6 and E7 changes over the course of chemoradiotherapy and whether that immunity affects survival. The candidate HPV-specific TCRs and motifs were then tracked in TCR repertoires from more than 85 patients with HPV-related cancers. General findings and caveats noted by the study authors: Among HPV16-positive patients, expansion of HPV-responsive T cells during chemoradiotherapy was associated with better recurrence-free survival. The functional definition of HPV-specific T cells came from only two HPV16-positive patients, and the survival association was reported for HPV16-positive patients. Expansion of candidate HPV-specific clones and E7-related TCR motifs was observed in the tumor microenvironment during treatment, whereas no such expansion was observed for non-HPV-specific T cells.

Because repertoires were sampled repeatedly during chemoradiotherapy, clonal expansion in the tumor microenvironment could be followed. Library preparation was by the immunoSEQ multiplex PCR assay. The source is immuneACCESS, and TCRdb retained only in-frame sequences with V and J called. Part of the clones is not carried over; for the studies checked, unresolved V genes explain less than half of this, and the remainder is unexplained. The sample yields around 13,000 clones; about 88% were counted once. The ten largest make up 22% of the sample. Sequenced material: blood, taken from a patient who underwent chemoradiotherapy. This receptor was obtained from a human donor with HPV-associated anogenital cancer.

The CDR3 reads as follows: CASSYSFYGRETQYF. The nucleotide sequence is given as TGTGCCAGCAGTTACTCATTTTATGGGAGGGAGACCCAGTACTTC. The sequence is built from TRBV6-5 and TRBJ2-5; the D gene is perhaps TRBD2, on 6 matching bases. V is shortened by 0 bases, J by 5 bases, and the region joining them spans 13 bases. From the germline V gene, CDR1 is MNHEY and CDR2 is SVGAGI. The CDR3 measures 15 amino acids from cysteine to phenylalanine. Only the CDR3 DNA is retained, 45 bases long and in frame from the first base.